The TCR beta chain under discussion was sequenced for a study of T cell repertoires in cytomegalovirus infection. Study outcomes and limitations: Dominating the ex vivo response were TCR beta clonotypes that were CMV-specific and HLA-C-restricted.

This clonotype was counted ten times or more. Its antigen is as yet unknown. MiXCR, run by TCRdb on the reads, gives a single entry per CDR3 protein. This table has about 460,000 distinct CDR3 sequences, around 10% appearing once. Sample: PBMCs. The source is a human donor in good health (CMV status not recorded). Some clones in this sample may be carry-over from other donors' samples.

In DNA, the CDR3 is TGTGCCAGCTCATCTTCCAGCGGCGGAAACACCATATATTTT. Its protein product is CASSSSSGGNTIYF. The rearrangement uses TRBV18 and TRBJ1-3; D unresolved. V was clipped by 5 bases and J by 4 bases, with 12 bases between them. The CDR3 has 14 residues. CDR1 is KGHSH and CDR2 is LQKENI in the germline V gene. Combining the CDR3 with reference TRBV18 and TRBJ1-3 gives the whole variable domain NAGVMQNPRHLVRRRGQEARLRCSPMKGHSHVYWYRQLPEEGLKFMVYLQKENIIDESGMPKERFSAEFPKEGPSILRIQQVVRGDSAAYFCASSSSSGGNTIYFGEGSWLTVV.